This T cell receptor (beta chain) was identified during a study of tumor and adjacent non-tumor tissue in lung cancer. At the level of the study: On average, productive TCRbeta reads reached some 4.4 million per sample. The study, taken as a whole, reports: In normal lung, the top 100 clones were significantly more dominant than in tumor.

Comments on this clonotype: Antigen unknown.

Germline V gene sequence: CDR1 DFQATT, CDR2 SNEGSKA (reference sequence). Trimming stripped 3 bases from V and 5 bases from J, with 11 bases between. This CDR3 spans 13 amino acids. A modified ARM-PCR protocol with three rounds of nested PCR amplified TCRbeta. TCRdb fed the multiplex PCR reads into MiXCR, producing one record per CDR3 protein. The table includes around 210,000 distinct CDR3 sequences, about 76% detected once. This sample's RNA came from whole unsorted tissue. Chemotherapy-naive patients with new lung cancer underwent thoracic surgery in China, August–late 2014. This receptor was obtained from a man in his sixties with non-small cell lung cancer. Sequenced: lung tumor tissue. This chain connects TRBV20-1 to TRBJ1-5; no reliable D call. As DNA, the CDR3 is TGCAGTGCTAGGACCCAGCAAGATCAGCCCCAGCATTTT. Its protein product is CSARTQQDQPQHF.